This T cell receptor (beta chain) originates from a study of T cell changes during pregnancy in multiple sclerosis. This CDR3 region has 13 residues. Germline V gives CDR1 SGHKS, CDR2 YYEKEE (reference sequence). V lost 5 bases, J lost 9 bases, and 12 bases lay in between. Produced via immunoSEQ multiplex PCR; TCRdb's table is partial and in-frame only. This table holds 60,000 to 90,000 clones, around nine tenths found once. The clonotype comes from a female donor with multiple sclerosis, enrolled in a pregnancy study. The specimen comprised peripheral blood, sampled before pregnancy. The chain is built from TRBV5-5 and TRBJ1-6; D is undetermined. In DNA form, the CDR3 reads TGTGCCAGCAGGGAGGGTGGCCGTTCACCCCTCCACTTT. Translated, it gives CASREGGRSPLHF.